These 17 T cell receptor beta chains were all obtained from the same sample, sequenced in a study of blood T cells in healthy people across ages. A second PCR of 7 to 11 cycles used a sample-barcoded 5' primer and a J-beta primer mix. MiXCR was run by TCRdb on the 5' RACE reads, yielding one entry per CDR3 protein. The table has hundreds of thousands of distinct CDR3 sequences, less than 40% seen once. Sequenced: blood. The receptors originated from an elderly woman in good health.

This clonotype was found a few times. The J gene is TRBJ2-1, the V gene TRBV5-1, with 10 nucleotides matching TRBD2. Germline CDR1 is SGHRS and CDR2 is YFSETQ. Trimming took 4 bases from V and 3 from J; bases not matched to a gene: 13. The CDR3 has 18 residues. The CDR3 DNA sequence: TGCGCCAGCAGCCCGATAGTGACTAGCGGGTATTTCTACAATGAGCAGTTCTTC. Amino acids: CASSPIVTSGYFYNEQFF.

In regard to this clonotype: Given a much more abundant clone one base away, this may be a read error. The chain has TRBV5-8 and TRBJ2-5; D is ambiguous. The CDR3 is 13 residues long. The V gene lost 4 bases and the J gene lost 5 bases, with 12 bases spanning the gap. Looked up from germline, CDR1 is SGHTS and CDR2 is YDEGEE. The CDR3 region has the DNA TGTGCCAGCAGCGCCAGACGAACGGAGACCCAGTACTTC. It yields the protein CASSARRTETQYF.

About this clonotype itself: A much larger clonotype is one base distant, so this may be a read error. This CDR3 is CASSQDGRLAGSNEQYF. The CDR3, as DNA: TGTGCCAGCAGCCAAGATGGTCGGCTAGCGGGCTCCAATGAGCAGTACTTC. The chain links TRBV3-1 to TRBJ2-5, with TRBD2 matching 8 bases. With V trimmed by 0 bases and J by 11 bases, 17 bases remained unmatched. This CDR3 spans 17 amino acids. In germline, CDR1 is LGHDT, CDR2 YNNKEL (reference sequence).

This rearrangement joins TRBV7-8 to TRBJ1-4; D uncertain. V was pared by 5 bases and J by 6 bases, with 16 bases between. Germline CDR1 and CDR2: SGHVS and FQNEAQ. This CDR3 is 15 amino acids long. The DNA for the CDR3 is TGTGCCAGCAGCACCGGCCCCGCACCGGATGAAAAACTGTTTTTT. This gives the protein CASSTGPAPDEKLFF.

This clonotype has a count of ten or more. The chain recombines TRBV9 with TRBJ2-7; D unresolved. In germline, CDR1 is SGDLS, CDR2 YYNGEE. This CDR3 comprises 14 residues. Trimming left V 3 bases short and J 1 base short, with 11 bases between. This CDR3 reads CASSATARSYEQYF. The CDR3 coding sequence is TGTGCCAGCAGCGCCACAGCTAGGTCCTACGAGCAGTACTTC.

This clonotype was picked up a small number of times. In DNA form, the CDR3 reads TGTGCCAGCAGTTACTCGAGGGGCCTAGCGGGGAGATACAGTGAGCAGTACTTC. Translation: CASSYSRGLAGRYSEQYF. V usage is TRBV6-5 and J usage is TRBJ2-5, with TRBD2 matching 9 bases. Losses at the gene ends were 0 bases for V and 11 bases for J; bases not matched to a gene: 19. This CDR3 has 18 residues. Germline V lookup: CDR1 MNHEY, CDR2 SVGAGI.

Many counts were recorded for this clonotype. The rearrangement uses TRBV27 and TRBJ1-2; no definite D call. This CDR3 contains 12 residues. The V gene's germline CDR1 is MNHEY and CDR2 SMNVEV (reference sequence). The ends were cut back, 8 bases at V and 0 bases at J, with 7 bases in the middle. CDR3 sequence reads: CASGRANYGYTF. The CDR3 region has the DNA TGTGCCAGCGGCAGAGCTAACTATGGCTACACCTTC.

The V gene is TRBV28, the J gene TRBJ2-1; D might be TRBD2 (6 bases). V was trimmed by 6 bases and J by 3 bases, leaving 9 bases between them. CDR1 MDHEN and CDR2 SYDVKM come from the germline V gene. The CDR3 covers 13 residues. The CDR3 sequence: CASSVAVYNEQFF. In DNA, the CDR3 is TGTGCCAGCAGCGTAGCGGTCTACAATGAGCAGTTCTTC.

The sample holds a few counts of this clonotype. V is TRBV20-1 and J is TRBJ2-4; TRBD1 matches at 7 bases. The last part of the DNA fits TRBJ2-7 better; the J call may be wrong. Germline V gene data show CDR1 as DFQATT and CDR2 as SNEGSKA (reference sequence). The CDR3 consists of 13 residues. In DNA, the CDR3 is TGCAGTGTGTTCGAAGGGGGCGGCTACGAGCAGTACTTC. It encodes CSVFEGGGYEQYF.

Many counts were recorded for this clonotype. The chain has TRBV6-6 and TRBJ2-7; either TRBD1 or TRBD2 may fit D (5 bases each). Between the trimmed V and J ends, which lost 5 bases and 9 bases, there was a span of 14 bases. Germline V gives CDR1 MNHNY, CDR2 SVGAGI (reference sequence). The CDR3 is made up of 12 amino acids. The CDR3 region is CASSLILGTQYF. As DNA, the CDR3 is TGTGCCAGCAGTCTAATACTAGGGACGCAGTACTTC.

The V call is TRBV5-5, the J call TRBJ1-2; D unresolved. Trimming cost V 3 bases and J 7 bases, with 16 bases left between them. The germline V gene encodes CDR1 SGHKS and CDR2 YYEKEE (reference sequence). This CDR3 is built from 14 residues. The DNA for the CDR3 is TGTGCCAGCAGCTACGACCCCTCACCGCTTGGCTACACCTTC. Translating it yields CASSYDPSPLGYTF.

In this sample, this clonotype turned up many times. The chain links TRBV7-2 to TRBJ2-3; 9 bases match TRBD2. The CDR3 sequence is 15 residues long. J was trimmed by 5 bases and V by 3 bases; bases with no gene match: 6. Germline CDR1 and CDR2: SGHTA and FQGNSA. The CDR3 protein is CASSFGISGRDTQYF. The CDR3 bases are TGTGCCAGCAGCTTTGGGATTAGCGGGAGAGATACGCAGTATTTT.

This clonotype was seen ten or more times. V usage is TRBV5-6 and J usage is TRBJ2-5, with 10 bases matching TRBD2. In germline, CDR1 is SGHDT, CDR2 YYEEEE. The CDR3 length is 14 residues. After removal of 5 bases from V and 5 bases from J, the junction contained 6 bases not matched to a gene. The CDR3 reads CASSFTSGEETQYF. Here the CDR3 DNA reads TGTGCCAGCAGTTTTACTAGCGGGGAGGAGACCCAGTACTTC.

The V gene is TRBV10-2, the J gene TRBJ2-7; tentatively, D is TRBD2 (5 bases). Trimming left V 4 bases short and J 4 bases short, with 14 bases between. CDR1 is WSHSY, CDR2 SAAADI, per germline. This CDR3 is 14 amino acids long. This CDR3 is CASSVRGNGYEQYF. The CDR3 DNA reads TGCGCCAGCAGTGTTCGGGGTAACGGGTACGAGCAGTACTTC.

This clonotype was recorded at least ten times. The CDR3 bases are TGCAGCCCCGGGGCCGGGAATAACTTAAATGAGCAGTTCTTC. This sequence encodes CSPGAGNNLNEQFF. The chain links TRBV20-1 to TRBJ2-1; TRBD1 or TRBD2 may be the D gene (5 bases each). CDR3 length: 14 amino acids. Germline V gene data show CDR1 as DFQATT and CDR2 as SNEGSKA (reference sequence).

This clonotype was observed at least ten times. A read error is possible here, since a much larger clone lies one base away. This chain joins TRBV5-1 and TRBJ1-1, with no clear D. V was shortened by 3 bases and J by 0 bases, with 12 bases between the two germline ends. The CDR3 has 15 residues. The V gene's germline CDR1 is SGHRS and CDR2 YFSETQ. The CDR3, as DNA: TGCGCCAGCAGCTCATGTCCGACGGTGAACACTGAAGCTTTCTTT. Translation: CASSSCPTVNTEAFF. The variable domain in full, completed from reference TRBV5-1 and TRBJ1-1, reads KAGVTQTPRYLIKTRGQQVTLSCSPISGHRSVSWYQQTPGQGLQFLFEYFSETQRNKGNFPGRFSGRQFSNSRSEMNVSTLELGDSALYLCASSSCPTVNTEAFFGQGTRLTVV.

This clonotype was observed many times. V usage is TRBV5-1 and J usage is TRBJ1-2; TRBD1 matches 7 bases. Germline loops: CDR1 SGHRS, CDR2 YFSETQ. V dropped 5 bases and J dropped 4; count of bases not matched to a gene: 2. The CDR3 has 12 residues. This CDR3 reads CASSTGVYGYTF. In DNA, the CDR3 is TGCGCCAGCAGTACAGGGGTCTATGGCTACACCTTC.